This TCR beta chain was captured by sequencing in a study of T cell responses to AZD1222 COVID-19 vaccine. Trimming took off 2 bases at V and 3 bases at J, with 4 bases between the two ends. The CDR3 covers 12 residues. Germline assignment: CDR1 LGHDT and CDR2 YNNKEL (reference sequence). Sequencing was performed with immunoSEQ multiplex PCR; in TCRdb, only in-frame clones are kept and a portion is missing. The sample contains about 160,000 clones, 90% to 95% of which appear only once. The clonotype originates from an adult in good health. This specimen consisted of peripheral blood, obtained on day 0 of AZD1222 vaccination. V is TRBV3-1 (or the pseudogene TRBV3-2) and J is TRBJ1-2; D ambiguous. CDR3 region: CASSQSDYGYTF. The CDR3 nucleotides are TGTGCCAGCAGCCAATCTGACTATGGCTACACCTTC.